The 14 T cell receptor beta chains listed next were all sequenced from one sample in a study of Tregs in tolerant kidney transplant recipients (dated by TCRdb to about 2019). The method was the immunoSEQ multiplex PCR assay. This is the immuneACCESS table as TCRdb keeps it, with only in-frame sequences that have V and J called. A part of the clones is gone; compared with another copy, unresolved V genes explain less than half, and the rest is unexplained. This sample lists approximately 260,000 clones; roughly 80% were detected once. Around 0.61% of the sample is taken by the ten largest. The sequenced sample was CD4+ T cells from blood. The receptors stem from a human donor in good health.

The V and J genes are TRBV5-4 and TRBJ2-7; tentative D call: TRBD1 (5 bases). Germline CDR1 and CDR2: SGHNT and YYREEE (reference sequence). Trimming took 2 bases from V and 6 from J, leaving 15 bases between them. The length of the CDR3 is 14 residues. The CDR3 is CASSFRETRGEQYF. The CDR3 region has the DNA TGTGCCAGCAGCTTCCGTGAAACAAGGGGCGAGCAGTACTTC.

The chain carries TRBV4-1 and TRBJ1-2; 7 nucleotides match TRBD1. The germline V gene has CDR1 MGHRA and CDR2 YSYEKL. V was pared by 5 bases and J by 4 bases, with 7 bases of the junction left unmatched. CDR3 length: 14 residues. The CDR3 DNA reads TGCGCCAGCAGCGACCCAGGGGGTGGCTATGGCTACACCTTC. This codes for CASSDPGGGYGYTF.

The chain joins TRBV5-5 to TRBJ1-5; 8 nucleotides align to TRBD1. Losses at the gene ends were 2 bases for V and 7 bases for J; bases not matched to a gene: 8. Per the germline V gene, CDR1 is SGHKS and CDR2 is YYEKEE (reference sequence). This CDR3 region has 15 residues. The CDR3 sequence: CASSFHPGTGQPQHF. CDR3 DNA: TGTGCCAGCAGCTTCCACCCCGGGACAGGACAGCCCCAGCATTTT.

The chain recombines TRBV10-1 with TRBJ1-3; no reliable D call. This CDR3 comprises 14 residues. Germline V gene lookup returns CDR1 WNHNN and CDR2 SYGVQD (reference sequence). V lost 2 bases and J 0 bases, leaving 5 bases between the germline ends. The CDR3 loop reads CASSERISGNTIYF. DNA of the CDR3: TGCGCCAGCAGTGAGCGAATCTCTGGAAACACCATATATTTT.

This chain uses TRBV6-1 with TRBJ1-3; perhaps TRBD1 as D (5 bases). This CDR3 is built from 15 residues. Trimming left V 6 bases short and J 4 bases short, with 16 bases between. Germline V CDR1 and CDR2: MNHNS, SASEGT. In DNA, the CDR3 is TGTGCCAGCAGGACCCGTCAGGGAGGGGGAAACACCATATATTTT. It translates to CASRTRQGGGNTIYF.

The CDR3 bases are TGCGCCAGCAGCTTCGGGCACGGGTCGGTGCCACAAGAGACCCAGTACTTC. Translating it yields CASSFGHGSVPQETQYF. The chain links TRBV5-1 to TRBJ2-5, with D uncertain. The CDR3 is 17 amino acids. Germline V gene lookup returns CDR1 SGHRS and CDR2 YFSETQ. The V end was cut by 2 bases, the J end by 2 bases, with 19 bases between.

The chain recombines TRBV7-8 with TRBJ2-7; a possible D gene is TRBD2 (6 bases). V lost 5 bases and J lost 4, with 24 bases in between. Germline V lookup: CDR1 SGHVS, CDR2 FQNEAQ. The CDR3 has 17 amino acids. The CDR3 DNA follows: TGTGCCAGCAGCGGACTCTCTAGCGCAATTTTAAATTACGAGCAGTACTTC. It translates to CASSGLSSAILNYEQYF.

As DNA, the CDR3 is TGTGCCAGCAGCCGTTTCCAGGGAGCTGAAGCTTTCTTT. Translating gives CASSRFQGAEAFF. The rearrangement uses TRBV27 and TRBJ1-1, with D possibly matching TRBD1 (5 bases). The CDR3 has 13 residues. The V gene lost 6 bases and the J gene lost 6 bases, with 14 bases spanning the gap. Germline lookup yields CDR1 MNHEY and CDR2 SMNVEV (reference sequence).

The rearrangement uses TRBV30 and TRBJ2-5; either TRBD1 or TRBD2 may supply D (6 bases each). The V and J ends lost 2 bases and 5 bases respectively, with 15 bases between them. CDR3 length equals 14 residues. Germline values: CDR1 GTSNPN, CDR2 SVGIG (reference sequence). The CDR3 here is CAWSRRVQGETQYF. In DNA form, the CDR3 reads TGTGCCTGGAGTAGGAGGGTCCAGGGGGAGACCCAGTACTTC.

The V and J genes are TRBV30 and TRBJ2-7; D call uncertain. The germline V and J ends were trimmed by 3 bases and 2 bases, with 8 bases remaining between them. The CDR3 has 12 residues. Germline V gives CDR1 GTSNPN, CDR2 SVGIG (reference sequence). In nucleotides, the CDR3 is TGTGCCTGGAGGTTTTCGACCTACGAGCAGTACTTC. Translated: CAWRFSTYEQYF.

The rearrangement uses TRBV30 and TRBJ1-5; weak D call: TRBD1 (6 bases). The V end was cut by 7 bases, the J end by 4 bases, with 17 bases between. This CDR3 is built from 14 residues. CDR1 and CDR2 from the germline V gene are GTSNPN and SVGIG (reference sequence). The CDR3 sequence is CAFSGTLRNQPQHF. The CDR3 nucleotides are TGTGCCTTCTCCGGGACACTTAGAAATCAGCCCCAGCATTTT.

The chain employs TRBV6-5 and TRBJ1-2, with D perhaps matching TRBD1 (6 bases). CDR1 MNHEY and CDR2 SVGAGI come from the germline V gene. Trimming took 8 bases from V and 4 from J, leaving 14 bases between them. The CDR3 extends over 13 amino acids. The CDR3 protein is CASDRQELYGYTF. CDR3 in DNA: TGTGCCAGCGATAGACAGGAACTCTATGGCTACACCTTC.

The V gene is TRBV9, the J gene TRBJ1-1; no clear D gene. Germline V gene lookup returns CDR1 SGDLS and CDR2 YYNGEE. The V end was cut by 2 bases, the J end by 5 bases, with 16 bases between. CDR3 length: 15 amino acids. This CDR3 reads CASSVGDVWGTEAFF. In DNA, the CDR3 is TGTGCCAGCAGCGTGGGTGACGTCTGGGGAACTGAAGCTTTCTTT.

The chain recombines TRBV19 with TRBJ2-1, with 7 positions matching TRBD2. Germline lookup yields CDR1 LNHDA and CDR2 SQIVND (reference sequence). The CDR3 runs to 16 residues. The V gene end was trimmed by 6 bases and the J gene end by 2 bases; junction bases not matched to a gene: 10. CDR3 protein: CASSPREGPPYNEQFF. CDR3 coding DNA: TGTGCCAGTAGCCCCAGGGAGGGGCCCCCCTACAATGAGCAGTTCTTC.